This is a list of T cell receptor beta chains from one sample in a study of early stage breast cancer tumors. Clones were read by immunoSEQ multiplex PCR, and TCRdb kept only the in-frame ones, dropping some. Among tens of thousands of clones listed, approximately 76% were seen once. Material: blood. These receptors originate from a person in their fifties or sixties with breast cancer. Both conserved end residues are part of each CDR3. D genes are given only for firm matches. The listing skips clone size in some rows; elsewhere it reads once, few, many or a size class.

>TRBV7-9|-|TRBJ2-1|TRBD2
CASSRMWLAGVFISGEQFF
TGTGCCAGCAGCCGGATGTGGCTAGCGGGAGTTTTTATCTCCGGTGAGCAGTTCTTC
>TRBV2|-|TRBJ2-7|-
CASSGFDEQYF
TGTGCCAGCAGTGGATTCGACGAGCAGTACTTC
>TRBV18|-|TRBJ2-7|-
CASSQASQGTYEQYF
TGTGCCAGCTCACAAGCTTCGCAGGGCACCTACGAGCAGTACTTC
>TRBV5-1|-|TRBJ2-2|-
CASSPPRNTGELFF
TGCGCCAGCAGCCCACCCCGGAACACCGGGGAGCTGTTTTTT
>TRBV5-1|-|TRBJ2-7|TRBD1
CASSWTGSSYEQYF
TGCGCCAGCAGCTGGACAGGATCGTCCTACGAGCAGTACTTC
>TRBV29-1|-|TRBJ1-3|-
CSVYVDSGNTIYF
TGCAGCGTTTATGTAGACTCTGGAAACACCATATATTTT
>TRBV5-1|few|TRBJ1-2|TRBD1
CASSLGGQGNYGYTF
TGCGCCAGCAGCTTGGGAGGACAGGGGAACTATGGCTACACCTTC
>TRBV27|-|TRBJ2-2|TRBD2
CASKPAGGYTGELFF
TGTGCCAGCAAACCCGCGGGAGGCTACACCGGGGAGCTGTTTTTT
>TRBV11-2|-|TRBJ2-3|-
CASSLGWVGTDTQYF
TGTGCCAGCAGCTTAGGATGGGTGGGGACAGATACGCAGTATTTT
>TRBV10-3|few|TRBJ1-2|-
CAISTGYKGYTF
TGTGCCATCAGCACAGGGTACAAGGGCTACACCTTC
>TRBV11-2|-|TRBJ1-5|-
CASSLDGGVGNQPQHF
TGTGCCAGCAGCTTAGATGGGGGGGTAGGCAATCAGCCCCAGCATTTT
>TRBV6-5|-|TRBJ1-5|-
CASSYSYGYSNQPQHF
TGTGCCAGCAGTTACTCGTATGGATATAGCAATCAGCCCCAGCATTTT
>TRBV27|-|TRBJ2-3|-
CASSFWSASTDTQYF
TGTGCCAGCAGTTTCTGGAGCGCCAGCACAGATACGCAGTATTTT
>TRBV5-1|-|TRBJ2-5|-
CASSLTPKETQYF
TGCGCCAGCAGCTTGACTCCCAAGGAGACCCAGTACTTC
>TRBV10-3|few|TRBJ1-2|TRBD1
CAISESLPGQGDYGYTF
TGTGCCATCAGTGAGTCGTTGCCGGGACAGGGCGACTATGGCTACACCTTC
>TRBV9|few|TRBJ2-2|TRBD2
CASSVVGTRSTGELFF
TGTGCCAGCAGCGTAGTTGGGACTAGAAGCACCGGGGAGCTGTTTTTT
>TRBV19|-|TRBJ2-1|-
CASSMGAIEQFF
TGTGCCAGTAGTATGGGGGCGATAGAGCAGTTCTTC
>TRBV6-1|few|TRBJ1-4|-
CASRMTVGNEKLFF
TGTGCCAGCCGGATGACAGTTGGCAATGAAAAACTGTTTTTT
>TRBV7-3|once|TRBJ2-3|TRBD2
CASSLGAGGPDTQYF
TGTGCCAGCAGCTTAGGAGCGGGAGGGCCAGATACGCAGTATTTT
>TRBV5-1|few|TRBJ2-1|TRBD2
CASSRERDSNEQFF
TGCGCCAGCAGCAGGGAGCGGGATAGCAATGAGCAGTTCTTC
>TRBV7-3|few|TRBJ2-7|TRBD2
CASSLGLAGGRSYEQYF
TGTGCCAGCAGCTTAGGCCTAGCGGGAGGCCGCTCCTACGAGCAGTACTTC
>TRBV7-7|-|TRBJ2-5|-
CASSLAASTQETQYF
TGTGCTAGCAGCTTAGCCGCCAGTACGCAAGAGACCCAGTACTTC
>TRBV7-6|-|TRBJ2-1|TRBD2
CASSFLAGGGNEQFF
TGTGCCAGCAGCTTTCTTGCGGGAGGTGGAAATGAGCAGTTCTTC
>TRBV9|-|TRBJ1-1|-
CASSVGGRTEAFF
TGTGCCAGCAGCGTCGGGGGGAGGACTGAAGCTTTCTTT
>TRBV2|-|TRBJ1-5|-
CASSEGGTNSQPQHF
TGTGCCAGCAGTGAAGGCGGAACAAATAGTCAGCCCCAGCATTTT
>TRBV29-1|-|TRBJ1-2|-
CSVEAPWEYGYTF
TGCAGCGTTGAAGCTCCCTGGGAGTATGGCTACACCTTC
>TRBV19|medium-sized|TRBJ1-1|-
CASSIGRNTEAFF
TGTGCCAGTAGTATCGGACGGAACACTGAAGCTTTCTTT
>TRBV10-3|few|TRBJ1-1|-
CAISGGARNTEAFF
TGTGCCATCAGTGGCGGCGCTAGGAACACTGAAGCTTTCTTT
>TRBV6-5|-|TRBJ1-2|TRBD1
CASSTGTGASGYTF
TGTGCCAGCAGCACCGGGACAGGGGCGAGTGGCTACACCTTC
>TRBV6-1|-|TRBJ2-7|TRBD2
CASSKTSGDSYEQYF
TGTGCCAGCAGTAAGACTAGCGGGGACTCCTACGAGCAGTACTTC
>TRBV7-9|-|TRBJ2-1|TRBD2
CASSLTSGNDEQFF
TGTGCCAGCAGCCTGACTAGCGGGAATGATGAGCAGTTCTTC
>TRBV18|few|TRBJ1-2|-
CASSQEMETVYTF
TGTGCCAGCTCACAGGAGATGGAGACAGTCTACACCTTC
>TRBV19|-|TRBJ2-5|-
CASSRREETQYF
TGTGCCAGTAGTAGGCGGGAAGAGACCCAGTACTTC
>TRBV15|medium-sized|TRBJ2-5|-
CATTSDGVETQYF
TGTGCCACCACCTCGGACGGGGTGGAGACCCAGTACTTC
>TRBV19|-|TRBJ1-1|-
CASSMGGYTEAFF
TGTGCCAGTAGTATGGGAGGGTACACTGAAGCTTTCTTT
>TRBV2|-|TRBJ2-1|-
CASWDGRAGEQFF
TGTGCCAGTTGGGACGGACGTGCAGGTGAGCAGTTCTTC
>TRBV7-8|-|TRBJ1-4|-
CASSPQTGLNEKLFF
TGTGCCAGCAGTCCACAGACAGGCCTTAATGAAAAACTGTTTTTT
>TRBV4-1|-|TRBJ2-1|-
CASSQERGYYNEQFF
TGCGCCAGCAGCCAAGAGCGGGGTTACTACAATGAGCAGTTCTTC
>TRBV19|-|TRBJ2-3|TRBD2
CASSLTSPDTQYF
TGTGCCAGTAGTCTGACTAGCCCAGATACGCAGTATTTT
>TRBV6-1|-|TRBJ2-1|TRBD2
CASSRRERSYNEQFF
TGTGCCAGCAGTCGGCGGGAGCGCTCCTACAATGAGCAGTTCTTC
>TRBV11-2|-|TRBJ1-2|-
CASSLEPGGVVGYTF
TGTGCCAGCAGCTTAGAGCCTGGCGGGGTGGTGGGCTACACCTTC
>TRBV10-2|-|TRBJ1-1|-
CASSDPSRMNTEAFF
TGCGCCAGCAGTGATCCCTCGAGAATGAACACTGAAGCTTTCTTT
>TRBV27|few|TRBJ1-1|-
CASSVSPARGTEAFF
TGTGCCAGCAGTGTATCCCCCGCCAGGGGCACTGAAGCTTTCTTT
>TRBV6-6|-|TRBJ1-1|-
CASRGGTEAFF
TGTGCCAGCAGGGGGGGCACTGAAGCTTTCTTT
>TRBV23-1|-|TRBJ1-5|-
CASRRFWGNQPQHF
TGCGCCAGCAGGAGGTTCTGGGGCAATCAGCCCCAGCATTTT
>TRBV27|-|TRBJ2-7|-
CASSDGDPYEQYF
TGTGCCAGCAGTGACGGGGACCCCTACGAGCAGTACTTC
>TRBV29-1|-|TRBJ1-6|-
CSVGPGSYNSPLHF
TGCAGCGTTGGCCCGGGCTCCTATAATTCACCCCTCCACTTT
>TRBV30|few|TRBJ1-1|-
CAWSVYNFKNTEAFF
TGTGCCTGGAGCGTGTACAACTTCAAGAACACTGAAGCTTTCTTT
>TRBV30|-|TRBJ1-5|TRBD1
CAWATGLNQPQHF
TGTGCCTGGGCGACAGGGTTAAATCAGCCCCAGCATTTT
>TRBV10-2|-|TRBJ2-7|TRBD1
CASRGGQGLDEQYF
TGCGCCAGCAGAGGGGGACAGGGGCTGGACGAGCAGTACTTC
>TRBV6-5|-|TRBJ1-1|TRBD1
CASSTRQGDTEAFF
TGTGCCAGCAGTACGCGACAGGGGGACACTGAAGCTTTCTTT
>TRBV7-2|few|TRBJ2-1|TRBD2
CASSLVGTRNEQFF
TGTGCCAGCAGCTTAGTAGGGACTAGAAATGAGCAGTTCTTC
>TRBV6-6|-|TRBJ1-3|-
CASRDTGGGNTIYF
TGTGCCAGCAGAGACACGGGGGGTGGAAACACCATATATTTT
>TRBV6-5|-|TRBJ2-1|TRBD1
CASTWTGSNEQFF
TGTGCCAGCACTTGGACAGGATCCAATGAGCAGTTCTTC
>TRBV4-1|-|TRBJ2-7|-
CASSQVGLTEQYF
TGCGCCAGCAGCCAAGTTGGCCTTACCGAGCAGTACTTC
>TRBV2|-|TRBJ2-3|TRBD1
CASRPGDRVDTQYF
TGTGCCAGCAGACCAGGAGACAGGGTTGATACGCAGTATTTT
>TRBV18|-|TRBJ1-2|TRBD1
CASSTGEGGYTF
TGTGCCAGCTCGACAGGGGAAGGCGGCTACACCTTC
>TRBV5-4|few|TRBJ2-7|TRBD1
CASSSTGVEQYF
TGTGCCAGCAGCTCGACAGGGGTCGAGCAGTACTTC